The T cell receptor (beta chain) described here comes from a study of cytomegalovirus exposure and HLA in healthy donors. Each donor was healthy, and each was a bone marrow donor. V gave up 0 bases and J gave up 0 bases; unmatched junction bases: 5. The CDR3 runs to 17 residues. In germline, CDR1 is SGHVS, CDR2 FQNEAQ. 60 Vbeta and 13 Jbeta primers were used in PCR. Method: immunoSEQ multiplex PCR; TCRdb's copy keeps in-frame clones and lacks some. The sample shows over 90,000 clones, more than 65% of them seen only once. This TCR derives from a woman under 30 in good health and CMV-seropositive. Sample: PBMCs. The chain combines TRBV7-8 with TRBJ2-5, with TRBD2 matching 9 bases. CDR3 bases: TGTGCCAGCAGCTTAGCGCTCACTAGCGGGTACCAAGAGACCCAGTACTTC. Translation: CASSLALTSGYQETQYF.